This T cell receptor (beta chain) was found in a study of blood T cell repertoires in COVID-19. The wider study: T cells, B-cell-depleted T cells, or PBMCs provided the cDNA or gDNA that served as material.

CDR1 is KGHSH and CDR2 is LQKENI in the germline V gene. The CDR3 is 13 residues long. V lost 6 bases, J lost 11 bases, and 5 bases stayed unmatched. How the authors handled the data: Estimates of nucleated cell counts were drawn from the amplification of reference gene primers. Profiled with immunoSEQ multiplex PCR; TCRdb holds only in-frame clones, not every one. Clone size and the V and J calls come from that table; the DNA yielded D and trimming. The sample yields around 71,000 clones, more than 80% seen once. The TCR comes from an elderly man with acute or convalescent COVID-19. The specimen was peripheral blood. This chain connects TRBV18 to TRBJ1-4; 11 nucleotides align to TRBD1. DNA of the CDR3: TGTGCCAGCTCGCCGGACAGGGGGCAGAAACTGTTTTTT. Its protein product is CASSPDRGQKLFF.